These 6 T cell receptor beta chains were all obtained from the same sample, sequenced in a study of T cell responses to AZD1222 COVID-19 vaccine. Profiled with immunoSEQ multiplex PCR; TCRdb holds only in-frame clones, not every one. The data hold roughly 170,000 clones, with about nine tenths observed a single time. The input for sequencing was peripheral blood, taken on day 0 of AZD1222 vaccination. These receptors were taken from an adult in good health.

The genes are TRBV27 and TRBJ1-3; D uncertain. CDR1 and CDR2 from the germline V gene are MNHEY and SMNVEV (reference sequence). V was pared by 2 bases and J by 4 bases, with 6 bases between. There are 13 residues in the CDR3. The DNA of the CDR3 is TGTGCCAGCAGTTTAGCGATCGGAAACACCATATATTTT. Translating it yields CASSLAIGNTIYF.

The genes are TRBV2 and TRBJ2-7; D is uncertain. CDR3 length: 13 amino acids. CDR1 is SNHLY, CDR2 FYNNEI, per germline. V gave up 7 bases and J gave up 0 bases, with 10 bases separating them. CDR3 residues: CASTLTFSYEQYF. The DNA for the CDR3 is TGTGCCAGCACCCTGACTTTCTCCTACGAGCAGTACTTC.

This sequence joins TRBV6-5 and TRBJ1-2; D uncertain. Looked up from germline, CDR1 is MNHEY and CDR2 is SVGAGI. V lost 6 bases to trimming and J lost 5 bases, with 16 bases between them. The CDR3 has 14 amino acids. CDR3 nucleotide sequence: TGTGCCAGCAGATCAAATGTCTTACCTTATGGCTACACCTTC. This encodes CASRSNVLPYGYTF.

The rearrangement links TRBV4-3 to TRBJ1-5; D gene unclear. Between the trimmed V and J ends, which lost 0 bases and 2 bases, there was a span of 8 bases. CDR3 length: 15 residues. CDR1 LGHNA and CDR2 YSLEER come from the germline V gene. Here the CDR3 reads CASSQEDGRNQPQHF. The CDR3 nucleotides are TGCGCCAGCAGCCAAGAAGATGGGCGCAATCAGCCCCAGCATTTT.

J is TRBJ2-7 and V is TRBV7-8; 7 bases fit TRBD2. This CDR3 has 16 amino acids. J was trimmed by 3 bases and V by 5 bases; bases with no gene match: 13. Germline V gene lookup returns CDR1 SGHVS and CDR2 FQNEAQ. Written as DNA, the CDR3 is TGTGCCAGCAGCGCGACGCGGGGGACTCTACACTACGAGCAGTACTTC. Protein sequence: CASSATRGTLHYEQYF.

The V call is TRBV20-1, the J call TRBJ2-3, with 14 bases that match TRBD2. The junction had 12 bases not matched to a gene; V was cut back by 3 bases and J by 4 bases. There are 18 residues in the CDR3. Germline lookup yields CDR1 DFQATT and CDR2 SNEGSKA (reference sequence). CDR3 residues: CSASSPGLAGGSADTQYF. DNA of the CDR3: TGCAGTGCTAGTTCCCCTGGACTAGCGGGGGGTAGCGCAGATACGCAGTATTTT.